Shown below are 32 T cell receptor beta chains from a single sample sequenced in a study of molecular identifiers for immune sequencing clone quantification. TCRdb reanalysed the PCR reads using MiXCR and keeps one entry per CDR3 protein. The table includes under 800,000 distinct CDR3 sequences, about 25% detected once. The source material was naive CD8+ T cells from blood, with Jurkat cell RNA spiked in. Subset defined: FACS-sorted CD8+CD4-CCR7+CD45RA+ naive T cells. The receptors were gathered from a human donor in good health. Some libraries in this study had Jurkat cell RNA spiked in.

This clonotype was seen many times. The chain is built from TRBV7-9 and TRBJ1-5, with D possibly being TRBD1 (6 bases). This CDR3 contains 17 residues. V lost 1 base and J 2 bases, leaving 15 bases between the germline ends. In germline, CDR1 is SEHNR, CDR2 FQNEAQ (reference sequence). CDR3 amino acids: CASSLVLAGVGNQPQHF. CDR3 DNA sequence: TGTGCCAGCAGCTTAGTTTTGGCAGGGGTTGGCAATCAGCCCCAGCATTTT.

This clonotype has a handful of counts. The V and J genes are TRBV7-8 and TRBJ2-1, with D perhaps assigned TRBD1 or TRBD2 (5 bases each). The CDR3 length is 16 residues. V lost 2 bases and J lost 0, with 11 bases in between. Germline V gene lookup returns CDR1 SGHVS and CDR2 FQNEAQ. In nucleotides, the CDR3 is TGTGCCAGCAGCTTAAGTGGGGACCCCTCCTACAATGAGCAGTTCTTC. Encoded protein: CASSLSGDPSYNEQFF.

This clonotype was seen a few times. The chain joins TRBV6-2 or TRBV6-3 to TRBJ2-1; D unresolved. CDR1 and CDR2 from the germline V gene are MNHEY and SVGEGT. The V gene lost 7 bases and the J gene lost 3 bases, with 10 bases spanning the gap. CDR3 length equals 13 residues. The CDR3 DNA reads TGTGCCAGCACAAGTGGGTACTACAATGAGCAGTTCTTC. It encodes CASTSGYYNEQFF.

The V and J genes are TRBV23-1 and TRBJ2-5; TRBD2 matches at 10 bases. TRBV23-1 is treated as an ORF (open reading frame) with a function not yet certain. This CDR3 has 19 residues. The V gene end was trimmed by 0 bases and the J gene end by 3 bases; junction bases not matched to a gene: 13. CDR3 bases: TGCGCCAGCAGTCAATCGCTAGCGGGGGCCCTCCTGAAAGAAGAGACCCAGTACTTC. This codes for CASSQSLAGALLKEETQYF.

Many counts were recorded for this clonotype. The chain carries TRBV12-3 or TRBV12-4 and TRBJ1-5; the match to TRBD1 covers 7 bases. J was trimmed by 6 bases and V by 2 bases; bases with no gene match: 4. The CDR3 totals 14 residues. The CDR3 spells CASSLRGQVQPQHF. CDR3 DNA: TGTGCCAGCAGTTTAAGGGGGCAGGTTCAGCCCCAGCATTTT.

This clonotype was detected a few times. The chain combines TRBV19 with TRBJ2-3; TRBD2 aligns across 10 bases. V lost 3 bases and J lost 5; bases outside the gene matches: 2. Germline V gene sequence: CDR1 LNHDA, CDR2 SQIVND (reference sequence). CDR3 length: 14 amino acids. The CDR3 is CASSIIAGGDTQYF. In nucleotides, the CDR3 is TGTGCCAGTAGTATTATAGCGGGAGGAGATACGCAGTATTTT.

Concerning this clonotype: The conserved phenylalanine or tryptophan normally closing the CDR3 is absent here, so this likely arose from a read error. For the CDR3, the DNA is TGTGCCAGCAGCTTGACGGGACAGGGGGTACACGAGCAGTACTCC. Translating gives CASSLTGQGVHEQYS. The rearrangement joins TRBV5-3 to TRBJ2-7, with 11 bases lining up with TRBD1. TRBV5-3 is sorted into the ORF group, with uncertain function. The CDR3 has 15 amino acids.

The CDR3 coding sequence is TGTGCCAGCAGCCGGTCGGGGGCGACGAACACCGGGGAGCTGTTTTTT. Translated, it gives CASSRSGATNTGELFF. The chain uses TRBV2 and TRBJ2-2; D is tentatively TRBD1 or TRBD2 (6 bases each). V shed 6 bases and J shed 0 bases, with 14 bases lying between them. CDR1 is SNHLY, CDR2 FYNNEI, per germline. This CDR3 has 16 residues.

The V call is TRBV27, the J call TRBJ1-4; D is unclear. Germline assignment: CDR1 MNHEY and CDR2 SMNVEV (reference sequence). The CDR3 totals 16 residues. V lost 2 bases and J 3 bases, leaving 13 bases between the germline ends. CDR3 in amino acids: CASSLKKGASNEKLFF. The CDR3 nucleotides are TGTGCCAGCAGTTTAAAGAAAGGTGCCTCTAATGAAAAACTGTTTTTT.

The rearrangement links TRBV14 to TRBJ2-1, with no clear D. Trimming removed 0 bases from V and 4 bases from J, with 7 bases in between. CDR1 SGHDN and CDR2 FVKESK come from the germline V gene. The CDR3 is made up of 14 amino acids. The CDR3 bases are TGTGCCAGCAGCCAAGAAACGTATTACAATGAGCAGTTCTTC. This encodes CASSQETYYNEQFF.

V is TRBV6-2 or TRBV6-3 and J is TRBJ1-1, with TRBD1 as a possible D gene (5 bases). Between the trimmed V and J ends, which lost 6 bases and 6 bases, there was a span of 20 bases. The CDR3 has 15 residues. The germline V gene has CDR1 MNHEY and CDR2 SVGEGT. CDR3 in amino acids: CASSPYGAIMAEAFF. Here the CDR3 DNA reads TGTGCCAGCAGCCCCTATGGGGCTATTATGGCTGAAGCTTTCTTT.

This clonotype has just a few counts. The genes are TRBV6-5 and TRBJ1-2, with no clear D. CDR1 is MNHEY, CDR2 SVGAGI, per germline. The ends were cut back, 6 bases at V and 7 bases at J, with 15 bases in the middle. The CDR3 consists of 13 residues. In DNA form, the CDR3 reads TGTGCCAGCAGATTCGGACCGAACGGTGGCTACACCTTC. The encoded protein is CASRFGPNGGYTF.

The table lists this clonotype with a few counts. One base away lies a much larger clone, so this may be a sequencing read error. This sequence joins TRBV5-5 and TRBJ2-3; 8 nucleotides agree with TRBD2. CDR1 is SGHKS and CDR2 is YYEKEE in the germline V gene (reference sequence). V was clipped by 4 bases and J by 8 bases; unmatched bases: 15. This CDR3 comprises 16 residues. In nucleotides, the CDR3 is TGTGCCAGCAGCCGGTGGCTGAGCGGGGGCCCAGCTACGCAGTATTTT. It specifies CASSRWLSGGPATQYF.

This clonotype was counted at least ten times. The chain carries TRBV5-1 and TRBJ2-1, with 7 bases matching TRBD2. The V gene's germline CDR1 is SGHRS and CDR2 YFSETQ. J lost 3 bases, V lost 3 bases, and 6 bases had no gene match. The CDR3 sequence is 15 residues long. CDR3 coding DNA: TGCGCCAGCAGCTACCTAGCGGCCTTCTACAATGAGCAGTTCTTC. The encoded protein is CASSYLAAFYNEQFF.

This clonotype was seen only a few times. This rearrangement joins TRBV7-9 to TRBJ1-5; D may be TRBD1 (5 bases). The CDR3 has 14 amino acids. Germline V gene sequence: CDR1 SEHNR, CDR2 FQNEAQ (reference sequence). Deletions cut 5 bases from V and 7 bases from J, with 15 bases between. The CDR3 is CASSAGTVWQPQHF. CDR3 nucleotide sequence: TGTGCCAGCAGCGCCGGGACGGTATGGCAGCCCCAGCATTTT.

The sample holds many counts of this clonotype. J is TRBJ2-7 and V is TRBV29-1; TRBD2 matches 11 bases. CDR3 length: 14 residues. Germline V CDR1 and CDR2: SQVTM, ANQGSEA. J gave up 0 bases and V 3 bases, and 1 base lay outside the gene matches. The CDR3 reads CSVDSGRDSYEQYF. CDR3 nucleotides: TGCAGCGTTGATAGCGGGAGGGACTCCTACGAGCAGTACTTC.

This clonotype was counted many times. The V call is TRBV9, the J call TRBJ2-7; maybe TRBD1 (5 bases). Germline-derived CDR1 and CDR2 are SGDLS and YYNGEE. Trimming removed 4 bases at V and 6 bases at J, with 14 bases between. This CDR3 comprises 13 residues. The CDR3 coding sequence is TGTGCCAGCAGCCCCCTCCTGCAGGGCGAGCAGTACTTC. Residues: CASSPLLQGEQYF.

There are a few counts of this clonotype. V usage is TRBV19 and J usage is TRBJ1-5; 7 bases align to TRBD1. CDR1 and CDR2 (germline): LNHDA, SQIVND (reference sequence). The junction had 9 bases not matched to a gene; V was cut back by 6 bases and J by 7 bases. The CDR3 extends over 14 amino acids. The CDR3 bases are TGTGCCAGTAGCCTGACAGGGAATAAACAGCCCCAGCATTTT. Translated, it gives CASSLTGNKQPQHF.

On this clonotype: The junction and the germline gene differ at one end; a read error may be behind it. The chain carries TRBV5-1 and TRBJ2-7, with 10 positions matching TRBD2. CDR1 SGHRS and CDR2 YFSETQ come from the germline V gene. The CDR3 contains 18 residues. The CDR3 here is CARSLGSAASGRSYEQYF. CDR3 in DNA: TGCGCCCGCAGCTTGGGCAGCGCCGCTAGCGGGAGATCCTACGAGCAGTACTTC.

This clonotype showed up many times. The genes are TRBV30 and TRBJ1-1; D is unresolved. Germline V lookup: CDR1 GTSNPN, CDR2 SVGIG (reference sequence). The CDR3 covers 11 residues. V was pared by 2 bases and J by 6 bases, with 7 bases between. CDR3 region: CAWSTPAEAFF. CDR3 coding DNA: TGTGCCTGGAGTACCCCCGCTGAAGCTTTCTTT.

This clonotype was detected ten times or more. This sequence joins TRBV6-2 or TRBV6-3 and TRBJ1-1; D is unclear. V lost 7 bases to trimming and J lost 0 bases, with 15 bases between them. The germline V gene has CDR1 MNHEY and CDR2 SVGEGT. The CDR3 sequence is 15 residues long. CDR3 nucleotides: TGTGCCAGCAAGGCTACTCCCGGTGTGAACACTGAAGCTTTCTTT. Amino acid sequence: CASKATPGVNTEAFF.

This clonotype was seen ten or more times. V usage is TRBV2 and J usage is TRBJ1-1; D is perhaps TRBD1 (5 bases). The CDR3 loop spans 13 amino acids. CDR1 and CDR2 (germline): SNHLY, FYNNEI. With 6 bases removed from V and 0 bases from J, the gap between germline ends came to 8 bases. The CDR3 loop reads CASREQVNTEAFF. The CDR3 nucleotides are TGTGCCAGCAGGGAACAGGTGAACACTGAAGCTTTCTTT.

This chain uses TRBV4-2 with TRBJ2-5; no reliable D call. Trimming left V 4 bases short and J 1 base short, with 13 bases between. Germline loops: CDR1 LGHNA, CDR2 YNFKEQ. This CDR3 has 15 residues. The CDR3 DNA reads TGTGCCAGCAGCCCGAGCACGAACACCCAAGAGACCCAGTACTTC. It specifies CASSPSTNTQETQYF.

This chain uses TRBV20-1 with TRBJ2-3, with D tentatively TRBD1 (6 bases). The germline V gene encodes CDR1 DFQATT and CDR2 SNEGSKA (reference sequence). CDR3 size: 15 residues. V dropped 0 bases and J dropped 2 bases, with 12 bases sitting between them. The CDR3: CSAREGTHYTDTQYF. The DNA for the CDR3 is TGCAGTGCTAGAGAGGGGACACACTACACAGATACGCAGTATTTT.

Ten or more counts support this clonotype. The chain links TRBV20-1 to TRBJ2-7, with 7 bases identical to TRBD2. With 4 bases clipped from V and 4 bases from J, the junction kept 13 bases outside the gene matches. Germline lookup yields CDR1 DFQATT and CDR2 SNEGSKA (reference sequence). The CDR3 has 15 amino acids. The CDR3 nucleotides are TGCAGTGCTATCTTAAGCGGGGATCAACAGTACGAGCAGTACTTC. This encodes CSAILSGDQQYEQYF.

The chain joins TRBV27 to TRBJ2-7; the match to TRBD1 covers 7 bases. V shed 2 bases, J shed 3 bases, and the junction held 4 bases outside the gene matches. The CDR3 is made up of 14 amino acids. The germline gives CDR1 MNHEY, CDR2 SMNVEV (reference sequence). CDR3 DNA: TGTGCCAGCAGTTTAAAGGACAGGTACTACGAGCAGTACTTC. Its protein is CASSLKDRYYEQYF.

Worth noting for this clonotype: One end of the junction varies from germline; a read error may be responsible. J is TRBJ2-5 and V is TRBV24-1; D assignment may be TRBD1 or TRBD2 (5 bases each). CDR3 size: 14 residues. The germline CDR1 and CDR2 sequences are KGHDR and SFDVKD. The CDR3 reads CTTSDGADQETQYF. The CDR3 DNA is TGTACCACCAGTGACGGGGCTGACCAAGAGACCCAGTACTTC.

In its sample, this clonotype was seen a few times. This chain uses TRBV27 with TRBJ1-3; tentatively, D is TRBD1 (5 bases). Germline V gene sequence: CDR1 MNHEY, CDR2 SMNVEV (reference sequence). The V gene lost 2 bases and the J gene lost 4 bases, with 12 bases spanning the gap. This CDR3 spans 15 amino acids. Written as DNA, the CDR3 is TGTGCCAGCAGTTTAGTTGGGGGTGACGGAAACACCATATATTTT. This translates into CASSLVGGDGNTIYF.

This clonotype was seen at least ten times. The chain joins TRBV2 to TRBJ1-2; D unresolved. This CDR3 spans 14 amino acids. V gave up 0 bases and J gave up 1 base, with 6 bases separating them. Per germline, CDR1 SNHLY and CDR2 FYNNEI. In nucleotides, the CDR3 is TGTGCCAGCAGTGAAGCGAACGATAACTATGGCTACACCTTC. It specifies CASSEANDNYGYTF.

As regards this clonotype: Just one base apart from a much larger clone, this may be a read error. J is TRBJ2-5 and V is TRBV7-6, with D tentatively TRBD1 or TRBD2 (6 bases each). This CDR3 region has 14 residues. CDR1 is SGHVS and CDR2 is FNYEAQ in the germline V gene. V lost 6 bases and J lost 7, with 18 bases in between. The CDR3 is CASSFRGPMRTQYF. For the CDR3, the DNA is TGTGCCAGCAGTTTCCGGGGGCCCATGAGGACCCAGTACTTC.

A few counts support this clonotype. The chain couples TRBV6-5 to TRBJ1-3; unclear D gene. Per germline, CDR1 MNHEY and CDR2 SVGAGI. V gave up 2 bases and J gave up 0 bases, with 11 bases separating them. This CDR3 comprises 16 residues. CDR3: CASSYGPGLSGNTIYF. The CDR3, as DNA: TGTGCCAGCAGTTACGGTCCCGGCCTCTCTGGAAACACCATATATTTT.

This clonotype was seen ten or more times. One junction end does not reproduce the germline sequence, and a read error may be involved. The chain recombines TRBV4-2 with TRBJ2-1, with D hard to call. This CDR3 has 14 amino acids. Germline CDR1 LGHNA, CDR2 YNFKEQ. For the CDR3, the DNA is TGCGCCAGCAGCCAAGAAGATTCCTACAATGAGCAGTTCTTC. Encoded protein: CASSQEDSYNEQFF.